Listed below are T cell receptor beta chains from one sample, sequenced in a study of shared clonotypes between healthy human individuals. Profiled with immunoSEQ multiplex PCR; TCRdb holds only in-frame clones, not every one. The sample records 650,000 to 800,000 clones, roughly 72% being singletons. The sequenced sample consisted of memory CD4+ T cells sorted from blood. These TCRs come from a woman aged 25 to 39 in good health. Each CDR3 is given without its conserved first and last residue. A D gene is named only where the DNA matches it firmly.

TRBV6-1 | NA | ASRLGPPDTQY
TRBV6-1 | TRBD1 | ASSETGGAGQPQH
TRBV4-1 | NA | ASSQERGSYEQY
TRBV5-1 | TRBD1 | ASSLGQGSEKLF
TRBV6-1 | TRBD1 | ASSEPGGITGELF
TRBV2 | NA | ASSGSDSNQPQH
TRBV21-1 | NA | ASSNLGQGLTHSNQPQH
TRBV13 | NA | ASSLGRVFYGYT
TRBV11-2 | NA | ASSLPSLDTQY
TRBV18 | NA | ASSPRLLDPETQY
TRBV5-1 | NA | ASSLRSSEKLF
TRBV13 | NA | ASSYGQPKAEAF
TRBV6-6 | NA | ASSRVRDRYEKLF
TRBV6-5 | TRBD2 | ASSSTSGARDTQY
TRBV10-2 | NA | ASSESWGAGELF
TRBV5-1 | TRBD2 | ASSFERENEQY
TRBV11-2 | NA | ASSIYGVSGANVLT
TRBV19 | NA | ASSDQAASGKETQY
TRBV2 | NA | ASSAGTLETQY
TRBV27 | NA | ASSLNWGTYEQY
TRBV14 | TRBD1 | ASSPVGQGAAGANVLT